This entry describes one T cell receptor beta chain. This clonotype was counted ten times or more. No antigen is known for it. No base quality information exists; no much larger clone differs at one position. The TCR beta CDR3 regions were amplified from the RNA transcripts. The first round of RT-PCR for the TCR CDR3 was performed with the HTBI primer set and the Qiagen OneStep RT-PCR kit. Libraries were constructed in a second round of multiplex PCR, after which size selection and purification were performed. The libraries were sequenced on an Illumina HiSeq2000 using paired-end 100 bp reads. The study's own analysis went as follows. SOAPnuke was used to process the raw data, removing reads that contained adapters or uncalled bases, had a mean Phred below 15, or lacked an exact match to the constant primer or identifier. High-quality paired reads were merged with COPE v1.2.5, and unique nucleotide sequences were defined as clonotypes. MiTCR v1.1 was used to align the clonotypes against IMGT TRBV, TRBD and TRBJ reference segments. The analysis was restricted to V-J combinations with a frequency above 0.0001, which together covered 99.2% of the repertoires. A TCS score was defined as the ratio of F50 (clonal expansion) to E x V (chaos), with BLOSUM62-based TCRdist applied between CDR3 peptides within each V-J. Welch's t-statistics and random forest reduced around 520 V-J features to some 14, which were used in a naive Bayes classifier (R e1071). The similarity between thyroid and blood repertoires was quantified using the Morisita-Horn index. TCRdb itself trimmed the public reads at Q25 with fastp, ran MiXCR and retained productive beta chains. Identical CDR3 proteins give one entry, which carries the most common genes and DNA. The V and J calls reflect TCRdb's pipeline rather than the authors' work. This sample holds nearly 750,000 distinct CDR3 sequences; roughly a third were observed only once. The ten most abundant clones make up around 30% of the sample.

The sample is drawn from a study of T cells in Graves' hyperthyroidism and ophthalmopathy (dated by TCRdb to the late 2010s). For the study in its entirety: Peripheral blood was sampled at the time of initial diagnosis, prior to any treatment. Prospective prediction of ophthalmopathy was tested in an independent validation cohort of 18 to 20 hyperthyroidism patients and 17 patients who later progressed to ophthalmopathy. To identify distinguishing TCR V-J signatures, a discovery cohort of about 95 patients was used, comprising 43 with Graves' ophthalmopathy and around 57 with stable Graves' hyperthyroidism. Following sampling, methimazole starting at 30 mg daily was given to hyperthyroidism patients, and high-dose intravenous methylprednisolone was given to ophthalmopathy patients. According to the paper, TCR Vbeta CDR3 sequencing was carried out on some 140 peripheral blood samples, which came from 40 to 45 ophthalmopathy, approximately 78 hyperthyroidism and approximately 17 progressor patients. In addition, the study compared T-cell repertoires in thyroid tissue and in blood from six Graves' hyperthyroidism patients. The 90 to 100 discovery patients were randomly split 7:3 into training and test sets. Study-wide conclusions, independent of this receptor: Most expanded thyroid clonotypes (frequency above 0.001) were also detected in blood, suggesting blood repertoires may reflect thyroid immune responses. A 13 V-J signature model separated ophthalmopathy from stable hyperthyroidism, with approximately 87% sensitivity and 81.08% specificity in cross-validation and 80%/75% in testing. No statistical method was used to fix the sample size in advance, and group allocation was not hidden from the investigators. In validation, progression to ophthalmopathy was predicted by the model with around 70% sensitivity and just over 72% specificity, a median of approximately 6.5 months before onset.

The CDR3 spans 15 residues, from the cysteine through the phenylalanine. Just CDR3 DNA is preserved here, 45 bases in frame from base 1. The germline V gene specifies SGHTA as CDR1 and FQGNSA as CDR2. V is cut by 1 base and J by 0 bases, and the space between the germline ends is 9 bases. Graves' hyperthyroidism was defined as stable when no progression to ophthalmopathy occurred over 18 months of follow-up. Hyperthyroidism patients were aged 18 to 65 years and newly diagnosed, with disease duration of less than 2 months. Patients with uncontrolled infections, other autoimmune diseases, pregnancy or lactation were excluded. Diagnoses were based on clinical symptoms, serum thyroxine and TRAb, thyroid ultrasound and orbital computed tomography. Ficoll-Paque density gradient centrifugation was used to isolate PBMCs from around 10 ml of fresh peripheral blood. Total RNA was extracted using Trizol reagent, and RNA quality was assessed on an Agilent 2100 Bioanalyzer.

The sequence derives from a woman aged 40-49 years with Graves' hyperthyroidism. This sequence uses TRBV7-2 and TRBJ1-1, with the identity of the D gene unclear. Sequenced sample: blood. The DNA sequence follows: TGTGCCAGCAGCTTAGTGCCAGGAATGAACACTGAAGCTTTCTTT. The resulting protein is CASSLVPGMNTEAFF.